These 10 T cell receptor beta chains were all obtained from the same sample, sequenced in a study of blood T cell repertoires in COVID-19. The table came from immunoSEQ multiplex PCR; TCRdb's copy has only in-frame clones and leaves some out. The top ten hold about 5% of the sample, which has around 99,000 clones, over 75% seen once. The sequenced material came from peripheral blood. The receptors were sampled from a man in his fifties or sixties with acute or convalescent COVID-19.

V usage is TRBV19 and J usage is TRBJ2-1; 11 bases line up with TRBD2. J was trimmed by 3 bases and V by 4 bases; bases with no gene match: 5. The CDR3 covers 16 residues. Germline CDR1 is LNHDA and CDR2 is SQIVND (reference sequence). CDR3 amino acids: CASSTRLAGFYNEQFF. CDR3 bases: TGTGCCAGTAGTACTCGACTAGCGGGGTTCTACAATGAGCAGTTCTTC.

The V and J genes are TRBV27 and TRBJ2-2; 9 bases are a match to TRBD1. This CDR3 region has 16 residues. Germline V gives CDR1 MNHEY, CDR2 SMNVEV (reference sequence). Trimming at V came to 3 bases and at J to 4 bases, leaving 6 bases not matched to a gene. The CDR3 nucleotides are TGTGCCAGCAGTTTCACAGGGGGCTTGGGCACCGGGGAGCTGTTTTTT. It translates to CASSFTGGLGTGELFF.

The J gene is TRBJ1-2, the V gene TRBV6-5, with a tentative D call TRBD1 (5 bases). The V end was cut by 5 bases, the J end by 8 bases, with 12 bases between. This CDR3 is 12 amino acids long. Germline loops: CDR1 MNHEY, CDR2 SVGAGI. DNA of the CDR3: TGTGCCAGCAGTCCCGGGACTCACGGCTACACCTTC. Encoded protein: CASSPGTHGYTF.

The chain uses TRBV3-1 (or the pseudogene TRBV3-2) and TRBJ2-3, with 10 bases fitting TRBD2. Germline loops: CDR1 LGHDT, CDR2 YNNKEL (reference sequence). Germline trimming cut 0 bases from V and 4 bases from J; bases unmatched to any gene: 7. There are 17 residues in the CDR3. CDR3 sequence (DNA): TGTGCCAGCAGCCAAGATCGTCTAGCGGGAGTCCCAGATACGCAGTATTTT. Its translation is CASSQDRLAGVPDTQYF.

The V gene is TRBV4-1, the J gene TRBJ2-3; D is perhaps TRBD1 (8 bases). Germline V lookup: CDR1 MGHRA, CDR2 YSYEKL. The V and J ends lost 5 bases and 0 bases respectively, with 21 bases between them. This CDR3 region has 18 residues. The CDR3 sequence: CASSLRTGRETSTDTQYF. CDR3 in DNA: TGCGCCAGCAGCTTGCGGACAGGGAGGGAAACTAGCACAGATACGCAGTATTTT.

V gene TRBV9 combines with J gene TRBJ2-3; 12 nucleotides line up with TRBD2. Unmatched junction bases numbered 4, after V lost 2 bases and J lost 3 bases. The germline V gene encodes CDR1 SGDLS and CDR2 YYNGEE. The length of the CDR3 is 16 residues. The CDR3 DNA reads TGTGCCAGCAGCGTCTGGACTAGCGGGAAAACAGATACGCAGTATTTT. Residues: CASSVWTSGKTDTQYF.

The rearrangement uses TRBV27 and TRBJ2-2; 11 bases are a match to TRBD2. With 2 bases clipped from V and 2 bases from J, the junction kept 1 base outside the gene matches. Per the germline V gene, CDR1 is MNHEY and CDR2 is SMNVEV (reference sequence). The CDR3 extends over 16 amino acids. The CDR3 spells CASSLLAGGNTGELFF. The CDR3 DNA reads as TGTGCCAGCAGTTTACTAGCGGGAGGAAACACCGGGGAGCTGTTTTTT.

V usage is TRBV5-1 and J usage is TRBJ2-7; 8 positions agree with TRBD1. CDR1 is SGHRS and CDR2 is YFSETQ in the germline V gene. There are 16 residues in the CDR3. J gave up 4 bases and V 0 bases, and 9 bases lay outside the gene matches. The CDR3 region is CASSLAGTGLHYEQYF. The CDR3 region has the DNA TGCGCCAGCAGCTTGGCCGGGACAGGACTTCATTACGAGCAGTACTTC.

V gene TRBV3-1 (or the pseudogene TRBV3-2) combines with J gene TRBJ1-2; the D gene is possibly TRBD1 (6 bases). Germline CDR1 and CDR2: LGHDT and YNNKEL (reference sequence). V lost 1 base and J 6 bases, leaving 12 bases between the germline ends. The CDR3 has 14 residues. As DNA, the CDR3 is TGTGCCAGCAGCCAAGGAGGACAGTCGAATGGCTACACCTTC. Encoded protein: CASSQGGQSNGYTF.

The CDR3 loop is CASRIGQGAGGYTF. CDR3 coding DNA: TGTGCCAGCAGAATAGGACAGGGGGCAGGGGGCTACACCTTC. The J gene is TRBJ1-2, the V gene TRBV6-6, with 11 bases fitting TRBD1. Germline-derived CDR1 and CDR2 are MNHNY and SVGAGI (reference sequence). The junction had 8 bases not matched to a gene; V was cut back by 6 bases and J by 8 bases. The length of the CDR3 is 14 residues.